A single sample gave rise to the 18 T cell receptor beta chains below, sequenced in a study of control samples from healthy donors and cancer patients. Clones were sequenced by immunoSEQ multiplex PCR, and TCRdb holds only the in-frame ones, with some missing. The sample carries about 220,000 clones, 90% to 95% recorded once. The sample taken for sequencing was blood. The receptors originated from a man aged 45-65 years in good health.

In its sample, this clone was seen a few times. The V and J genes are TRBV6-5 and TRBJ1-1, with D maybe TRBD1 (6 bases). Trimming shortened V by 0 bases and J by 5 bases, and 16 bases separated the two germline ends. The CDR3 is 16 residues long. Germline values: CDR1 MNHEY, CDR2 SVGAGI. CDR3 in amino acids: CASSYSLGVRGTEAFF. For the CDR3, the DNA is TGTGCCAGCAGTTACTCATTGGGAGTTAGGGGGACTGAAGCTTTCTTT.

The chain links TRBV2 to TRBJ2-4, with a tentative D call TRBD2 (6 bases). The germline CDR1 and CDR2 sequences are SNHLY and FYNNEI. CDR3 length: 13 amino acids. The germline V and J ends were trimmed by 2 bases and 11 bases, with 13 bases remaining between them. The CDR3 loop reads CASSEYNWGVQYF. CDR3 nucleotides: TGTGCCAGCAGTGAATATAATTGGGGGGTTCAGTACTTC.

In this sample, this clone turned up once. The V call is TRBV10-1, the J call TRBJ1-2; the D is unclear. Germline-derived CDR1 and CDR2 are WNHNN and SYGVQD (reference sequence). The CDR3 loop spans 14 amino acids. V was pared by 5 bases and J by 4 bases, with 14 bases between. The CDR3 loop is CASSPGSLGYGYTF. DNA of the CDR3: TGCGCCAGCAGTCCGGGATCTCTGGGCTATGGCTACACCTTC.

The chain uses TRBV11-2 and TRBJ2-7, with unresolved D. Germline CDR1 is SGHAT and CDR2 is FQNNGV. V lost 5 bases to trimming and J lost 4 bases, with 12 bases between them. The CDR3 totals 13 residues. CDR3 loop: CASSTGPIYEQYF. The CDR3 DNA reads as TGTGCCAGCAGCACTGGACCTATATACGAGCAGTACTTC.

The chain carries TRBV29-1 and TRBJ2-7; D call uncertain. V shed 6 bases and J shed 4 bases, with 16 bases lying between them. Germline V gene data show CDR1 as SQVTM and CDR2 as ANQGSEA. The CDR3 sequence is 13 residues long. The CDR3 spells CSVGGQGPYEQYF. The CDR3 DNA is TGCAGCGTGGGTGGGCAAGGACCTTACGAGCAGTACTTC.

V is TRBV2 and J is TRBJ2-3; D possibly corresponds to TRBD2 (5 bases). Germline V gene data show CDR1 as SNHLY and CDR2 as FYNNEI. Trimming removed 4 bases at V and 5 bases at J, with 7 bases between. CDR3 size: 12 residues. The CDR3 loop reads CASSVGEDTQYF. CDR3 DNA: TGTGCCAGCAGTGTGGGAGAAGATACGCAGTATTTT.

This clone was seen just once. The CDR3 sequence: CASSYLSGGADEQFF. CDR3 nucleotide sequence: TGTGCCAGCAGCTACCTTAGCGGGGGGGCCGATGAGCAGTTCTTC. This chain connects TRBV7-9 to TRBJ2-1; 11 nucleotides match TRBD2. Trimming cost V 4 bases and J 8 bases; bases outside gene matches: 7. Germline lookup yields CDR1 SEHNR and CDR2 FQNEAQ (reference sequence). The CDR3 spans 15 residues.

J is TRBJ2-1 and V is TRBV7-9; D possibly corresponds to TRBD1 (5 bases). This CDR3 has 13 amino acids. The germline V gene encodes CDR1 SEHNR and CDR2 FQNEAQ (reference sequence). The germline V and J ends were trimmed by 9 bases and 7 bases, with 16 bases remaining between them. Here the CDR3 DNA reads TGTGCCAGTATCAGGGCCGCGGAAAATGAGCAGTTCTTC. Translation: CASIRAAENEQFF.

The chain combines TRBV28 with TRBJ2-7; D not certain. The germline V gene encodes CDR1 MDHEN and CDR2 SYDVKM. Trimming stripped 5 bases from V and 4 bases from J, with 12 bases between. This CDR3 region has 13 residues. CDR3 in amino acids: CASSLSELYEQYF. Here the CDR3 DNA reads TGTGCCAGCAGTCTGAGTGAGTTGTACGAGCAGTACTTC.

The chain employs TRBV28 and TRBJ2-7; D perhaps matches TRBD1 (6 bases). The CDR3 runs to 16 residues. Germline assignment: CDR1 MDHEN and CDR2 SYDVKM. Trimming left V 5 bases short and J 0 bases short, with 17 bases between. DNA for the CDR3: TGTGCCAGCAGTCTTACAGGGCTTTTACCCTCCTACGAGCAGTACTTC. Protein: CASSLTGLLPSYEQYF.

CDR3 nucleotide sequence: TGTGCCAGCAGCTTATCGGGGGCGAATCACTACGAGCAGTACTTC. It yields the protein CASSLSGANHYEQYF. V usage is TRBV7-3 and J usage is TRBJ2-7; D assignment may be TRBD1 or TRBD2 (6 bases each). CDR1 and CDR2 from the germline V gene are SGHTA and FQGTGA. The CDR3 is 15 residues long. V dropped 2 bases and J dropped 3 bases, with 14 bases sitting between them.

The gene calls are TRBV27 and TRBJ1-6; 7 bases map to TRBD1. This CDR3 is built from 17 residues. From germline, CDR1 is MNHEY and CDR2 SMNVEV (reference sequence). With 5 bases clipped from V and 2 bases from J, the junction kept 9 bases outside the gene matches. CDR3 sequence reads: CASSRETGRPYNSPLHF. CDR3 DNA: TGTGCCAGCAGTCGGGAGACAGGGAGGCCCTATAATTCACCCCTCCACTTT.

V is TRBV5-5 and J is TRBJ2-7; D is uncertain. Germline values: CDR1 SGHKS, CDR2 YYEKEE (reference sequence). The CDR3 contains 12 residues. V was shortened by 2 bases and J by 7 bases, with 10 bases between the two germline ends. CDR3 nucleotides: TGTGCCAGCAGCTTAAACCTTTGGGAGCAGTACGTC. Its protein product is CASSLNLWEQYV.

This chain connects TRBV5-1 to TRBJ2-5, with 8 bases lining up with TRBD2. Per germline, CDR1 SGHRS and CDR2 YFSETQ. CDR3 length: 14 residues. J gave up 3 bases and V 4 bases, and 5 bases lay outside the gene matches. The DNA for the CDR3 is TGCGCCAGCAGCGCCGGGACTAGGGAAGAGACCCAGTACTTC. It translates to CASSAGTREETQYF.

The chain employs TRBV6-5 and TRBJ1-2, with TRBD1 as a possible D gene (5 bases). Germline V gene data show CDR1 as MNHEY and CDR2 as SVGAGI. There are 13 residues in the CDR3. V lost 2 bases, J lost 7 bases, and 11 bases lay in between. The CDR3: CASSYKGLGGYTF. Here the CDR3 DNA reads TGTGCCAGCAGTTACAAGGGGCTAGGTGGCTACACCTTC.

This rearrangement joins TRBV12-3 or TRBV12-4 to TRBJ1-2; D is undetermined. The germline V and J ends were trimmed by 6 bases and 2 bases, with 10 bases remaining between them. This CDR3 region has 13 residues. The CDR3 DNA is TGTGCCAGCAGGTTGTCAGGAAACTATGGCTACACCTTC. It encodes CASRLSGNYGYTF.

The V gene is TRBV10-2, the J gene TRBJ1-1, with no clear D. Germline CDR1 and CDR2: WSHSY and SAAADI. The length of the CDR3 is 13 residues. Trimming pared 6 bases from V and 7 bases from J, leaving 15 bases between. The CDR3 region is CASRWVENGEAFF. In DNA form, the CDR3 reads TGCGCCAGCAGATGGGTCGAGAATGGTGAAGCTTTCTTT.

The rearrangement joins TRBV18 to TRBJ2-2; 7 bases agree with TRBD1. The ends lost 4 bases at V and 1 base at J; junction bases unmatched: 3. This CDR3 has 15 residues. Germline CDR1 reads KGHSH; CDR2 reads LQKENI. The CDR3 sequence: CASSRGQKNTGELFF. CDR3 sequence (DNA): TGTGCCAGCTCACGGGGACAGAAGAACACCGGGGAGCTGTTTTTT.